The present entry profiles one TCR beta chain with its context. V dropped 0 bases and J dropped 4 bases, with 9 bases sitting between them. Germline CDR1 and CDR2: LGHDT and YNNKEL (reference sequence). This CDR3 is 14 amino acids long. Participants spanned ages about 18 to 90 years and resided in roughly 26 US areas. Participant-given clinical history determined each cohort assignment. This specimen comes from a study of blood T cell repertoires in COVID-19. Study details: Acute-phase and convalescent COVID-19 samples originated in the United States, Italy and Spain.

Original methodology: Reference gene primer amplification yielded estimated nucleated cell counts. Generated by immunoSEQ multiplex PCR, the TCRdb table keeps only in-frame clones and is missing some. V and J calls and clone size are copied from that table; D and trimming were computed from the DNA. Of about 350,000 clones detected, approximately 91% appear once; the ten largest clones hold under 1.2%. The rearrangement joins TRBV3-1 (or the pseudogene TRBV3-2) to TRBJ1-1, with D possibly TRBD1 on 5 matching bases. This TCR came from a woman aged 25-40 years who had been exposed to COVID-19. The specimen sequenced was PBMCs or T cells enriched from blood (not recorded which). The CDR3 coding sequence is TGTGCCAGCAGCCAAGATCGGGGGAGCACTGAAGCTTTCTTT. As protein: CASSQDRGSTEAFF.